Below, 29 T cell receptor beta chains from the same sample are listed, as sequenced in a study of identical twins. Using its own MiXCR run on the 5' RACE reads, TCRdb lists one record per CDR3 protein. The sample has hundreds of thousands of distinct CDR3 sequences; about 7.3% are singletons. The sample also formed part of further work on yellow fever vaccine responses in identical twins.

Sample: memory (CD45RO+) T cells sorted from blood. All receptors derive from a woman aged 18-29 years in good health.

V is TRBV7-8 and J is TRBJ2-1; possible D gene TRBD2, 5 bases. Trimming took 1 base from V and 5 from J, leaving 9 bases between them. The length of the CDR3 is 14 residues. CDR1 and CDR2 from the germline V gene are SGHVS and FQNEAQ. Written as DNA, the CDR3 is TGTGCCAGCAGCTTAGGTTCACTAGACAATGAGCAGTTCTTC. Protein sequence: CASSLGSLDNEQFF.

This clonotype has at least ten counts. This chain links TRBV15 with TRBJ1-4; D is undetermined. The CDR3 loop spans 15 amino acids. Per the germline V gene, CDR1 is LNHNV and CDR2 is YYDKDF (reference sequence). Trimming stripped 5 bases from V and 6 bases from J, with 16 bases between. The CDR3 reads CATSLLYRVDEKLFF. The DNA for the CDR3 is TGTGCCACCAGCTTACTTTACCGGGTCGATGAAAAACTGTTTTTT.

The rearrangement joins TRBV28 to TRBJ2-2; D is undetermined. The CDR3 has 15 residues. V was trimmed by 3 bases and J by 4 bases, leaving 12 bases between them. CDR1 is MDHEN, CDR2 SYDVKM, per germline. The CDR3 DNA is TGTGCCAGCAGTTTGGGGAAGGCATTCACCGGGGAGCTGTTTTTT. Translating it yields CASSLGKAFTGELFF.

The CDR3 DNA sequence: TGTGCCAGCAGACCGCCTGCAGATACGCAGTATTTT. This translates into CASRPPADTQYF. This chain connects TRBV11-3 to TRBJ2-3; the D is unclear. This CDR3 has 12 residues. V was shortened by 6 bases and J by 4 bases, with 8 bases between the two germline ends. Germline loops: CDR1 SGHNT, CDR2 YENEEA.

This clonotype appeared a few times. The chain uses TRBV21-1 and TRBJ2-7. TRBV21-1 constitutes a pseudogene. This CDR3 comprises 13 residues. Here the CDR3 reads CASSNGTSYEQYF. The CDR3 bases are TGTGCCAGCAGCAACGGGACCTCCTACGAGCAGTACTTC.

This clonotype showed up many times. The gene calls are TRBV6-4 and TRBJ2-4; 10 bases fit TRBD1. Germline CDR1 and CDR2: MRHNA and SNTAGT. With V trimmed by 2 bases and J by 9 bases, 4 bases remained unmatched. The CDR3 extends over 14 amino acids. The CDR3 loop reads CASSDGTGAGIQYF. Here the CDR3 DNA reads TGTGCCAGCAGTGACGGGACAGGGGCGGGCATTCAGTACTTC.

This clonotype was found a few times. This chain joins TRBV15 and TRBJ2-3; 13 bases agree with TRBD2. V shed 1 base, J shed 2 bases, and the junction held 3 bases outside the gene matches. The CDR3 covers 17 residues. Per germline, CDR1 LNHNV and CDR2 YYDKDF (reference sequence). The CDR3 bases are TGTGCCACCAGCAGAGGGACTAGCGGGGGAAACACAGATACGCAGTATTTT. Translated: CATSRGTSGGNTDTQYF.

This clonotype was counted ten times or more. V usage is TRBV6-1 and J usage is TRBJ1-1; no clear D. This CDR3 spans 14 amino acids. CDR1 is MNHNS, CDR2 SASEGT, per germline. Trimming took off 4 bases at V and 1 base at J, with 10 bases between the two ends. Here the CDR3 DNA reads TGTGCCAGCAGTGGATTGAGGGAGAACACTGAAGCTTTCTTT. This gives the protein CASSGLRENTEAFF.

This clonotype has a handful of counts. The rearrangement links TRBV11-3 to TRBJ2-2, with D maybe TRBD1 (6 bases). The V and J ends lost 5 bases and 3 bases respectively, with 13 bases between them. Germline CDR1 and CDR2: SGHNT and YENEEA. The CDR3 is 15 residues long. As DNA, the CDR3 is TGTGCCAGCAGCCTGGACAGCTTGTACACCGGGGAGCTGTTTTTT. Translation: CASSLDSLYTGELFF.

The chain joins TRBV20-1 to TRBJ1-1; D is undetermined. Germline V gives CDR1 DFQATT, CDR2 SNEGSKA (reference sequence). Trimming removed 1 base from V and 0 bases from J, with 12 bases in between. The CDR3 totals 15 residues. CDR3 region: CSARANRGMNTEAFF. The CDR3 DNA sequence: TGCAGTGCTAGAGCAAACAGAGGGATGAACACTGAAGCTTTCTTT.

A remark on this clonotype: The junction differs from germline at one of its ends, possibly a read error. The CDR3 sequence: CASSVGEGLRRNF. CDR3 in DNA: TGTGCCAGCAGCGTAGGGGAAGGCCTACGTCGGAACTTC. The chain couples TRBV9 to TRBJ2-7; no clear D. Looked up from germline, CDR1 is SGDLS and CDR2 is YYNGEE. This CDR3 has 13 residues.

This clonotype has just a few counts. The chain recombines TRBV4-1 with TRBJ2-1; D remains unclear. Germline V gene sequence: CDR1 MGHRA, CDR2 YSYEKL. V lost 0 bases to trimming and J lost 0 bases, with 6 bases between them. The CDR3 covers 15 residues. CDR3 coding DNA: TGCGCCAGCAGCCAAGATCACTCCTCCTACAATGAGCAGTTCTTC. It yields the protein CASSQDHSSYNEQFF.

This clonotype was seen at least ten times. This rearrangement joins TRBV24-1 to TRBJ1-1, with 7 bases identical to TRBD1. The V gene's germline CDR1 is KGHDR and CDR2 SFDVKD. V dropped 7 bases and J dropped 0; count of bases not matched to a gene: 7. CDR3 length: 15 residues. Here the CDR3 DNA reads TGTGCCACCAGGGGAGGAACAGGGGTGAACACTGAAGCTTTCTTT. Translating it yields CATRGGTGVNTEAFF.

Ten or more counts support this clonotype. The chain uses TRBV12-3 or TRBV12-4 and TRBJ2-1; 10 bases line up with TRBD1. V gave up 7 bases and J gave up 15 bases; unmatched junction bases: 6. The CDR3 sequence is 11 residues long. CDR3 loop: CASTRDRGLFF. The DNA for the CDR3 is TGTGCCAGCACCAGGGACAGGGGTTTGTTCTTC.

This clonotype was counted at least ten times. The genes are TRBV4-1 and TRBJ2-7, with TRBD1 matching 7 bases. This CDR3 is built from 16 residues. Germline V gives CDR1 MGHRA, CDR2 YSYEKL. With 1 base clipped from V and 2 bases from J, the junction kept 8 bases outside the gene matches. The CDR3 region is CASSQGGDRATYEQYF. The CDR3 DNA follows: TGCGCCAGCAGCCAAGGGGGAGACAGGGCCACCTACGAGCAGTACTTC.

This clonotype was seen ten or more times. The J gene is TRBJ1-1, the V gene TRBV10-3; a possible D gene is TRBD1 (6 bases). This CDR3 has 15 amino acids. In germline, CDR1 is ENHRY, CDR2 SYGVKD. With 7 bases removed from V and 6 bases from J, the gap between germline ends came to 21 bases. The CDR3 DNA reads as TGTGCCATCATTGCTACTCTGACAGGATCATCTGAAGCTTTCTTT. It yields the protein CAIIATLTGSSEAFF.

Only a few counts were recorded for this clonotype. The chain couples TRBV5-1 to TRBJ2-2; no firm D call. V was shortened by 0 bases and J by 4 bases, with 10 bases between the two germline ends. The CDR3 is made up of 15 amino acids. Germline values: CDR1 SGHRS, CDR2 YFSETQ. The CDR3: CASSLVAEATGELFF. DNA of the CDR3: TGCGCCAGCAGCTTGGTGGCAGAAGCCACCGGGGAGCTGTTTTTT.

There are a few counts of this clonotype. V usage is TRBV21-1 and J usage is TRBJ2-2; TRBD1, the table's D call, lacks a check against the DNA. TRBV21-1 is assigned pseudogene status. The CDR3 has 17 amino acids. CDR3 DNA sequence: TGTGCCAGCAGCAAATGGTGGGGGCGCAGGAGTACCGGGGAGCTGTTTTTT. Translated: CASSKWWGRRSTGELFF.

This clonotype was found many times. The J gene is TRBJ2-2, the V gene TRBV10-1; the match to TRBD2 covers 8 bases. This CDR3 spans 15 amino acids. Germline loops: CDR1 WNHNN, CDR2 SYGVQD (reference sequence). Trimming took 8 bases from V and 7 from J; bases not matched to a gene: 12. The CDR3 DNA reads TGCGCCAGCGCTCCGGGACTAGGTTCAATCGGGGAGCTGTTTTTT. It is translated as CASAPGLGSIGELFF.

The chain links TRBV5-1 to TRBJ2-5; 13 bases match TRBD2. Germline V gives CDR1 SGHRS, CDR2 YFSETQ. The V and J ends lost 4 bases and 2 bases, in that order; junction bases with no gene match: 2. CDR3 length equals 15 residues. This CDR3 is CASSPGLAGQETQYF. Here the CDR3 DNA reads TGCGCCAGCAGCCCGGGACTAGCGGGGCAAGAGACCCAGTACTTC.

This chain connects TRBV5-5 to TRBJ1-4, with a weak D call TRBD1 (6 bases). The CDR3 loop spans 13 amino acids. Germline lookup yields CDR1 SGHKS and CDR2 YYEKEE (reference sequence). With 4 bases removed from V and 8 bases from J, the gap between germline ends came to 12 bases. The DNA for the CDR3 is TGTGCCAGCAGCATGGGACACGGGGAAAAACTGTTTTTT. This gives the protein CASSMGHGEKLFF.

J is TRBJ2-6 and V is TRBV15; D tentatively fits TRBD1 or TRBD2 (5 bases each). Germline V gene data show CDR1 as LNHNV and CDR2 as YYDKDF (reference sequence). Trimming took off 4 bases at V and 0 bases at J, with 10 bases between the two ends. The CDR3 loop spans 16 amino acids. CDR3 region: CATSITRGSGANVLTF. For the CDR3, the DNA is TGTGCCACCAGCATAACGAGGGGCTCTGGGGCCAACGTCCTGACTTTC. The whole variable domain, remainder taken from reference TRBV15 and TRBJ2-6, is DAMVIQNPRYQVTQFGKPVTLSCSQTLNHNVMYWYQQKSSQAPKLLFHYYDKDFNNEADTPDNFQSRRPNTSFCFLDIRSPGLGDTAMYLCATSITRGSGANVLTFGAGSRLTVL.

This clonotype was found many times. The rearrangement uses TRBV6-2 or TRBV6-3 and TRBJ1-1; TRBD1 aligns across 7 bases. Per the germline V gene, CDR1 is MNHEY and CDR2 is SVGEGT. V lost 8 bases to trimming and J lost 1 base; unmatched junction nucleotides: 4. The CDR3 sequence is 13 residues long. DNA for the CDR3: TGTGCCAGCGGGGGACAGAGGAACACTGAAGCTTTCTTT. Encoded protein: CASGGQRNTEAFF.

Ten or more counts support this clonotype. The chain recombines TRBV27 with TRBJ2-2, with D perhaps matching TRBD2 (5 bases). The ends were cut back, 6 bases at V and 7 bases at J, with 15 bases in the middle. The length of the CDR3 is 14 residues. Germline V gene sequence: CDR1 MNHEY, CDR2 SMNVEV (reference sequence). CDR3 amino acids: CASRTGNIFGELFF. The CDR3 bases are TGTGCCAGCAGGACGGGAAATATTTTCGGGGAGCTGTTTTTT.

This clonotype was recorded a few times. The DNA of the CDR3 is TGCAGCGTTGAAGGGAATACAGGGGGCTTTGAGACCCAGTACTTC. It codes for CSVEGNTGGFETQYF. The rearrangement joins TRBV29-1 to TRBJ2-5, with TRBD1 identical over 9 bases. Germline CDR1 SQVTM, CDR2 ANQGSEA. This CDR3 has 15 amino acids. The V segment lost 1 base and the J segment 5 bases; nucleotides outside the gene matches: 8.

This sequence joins TRBV6-1 and TRBJ1-5; perhaps TRBD1 as D (5 bases). Germline CDR1 reads MNHNS; CDR2 reads SASEGT. The V and J ends lost 2 bases and 4 bases respectively, with 12 bases between them. The CDR3 loop spans 15 amino acids. DNA for the CDR3: TGTGCCAGCAGTGAAATTTGGGCAGGGAATCAGCCCCAGCATTTT. This encodes CASSEIWAGNQPQHF.

This clonotype showed up many times. The J gene is TRBJ1-2, the V gene TRBV6-6, with D uncertain. With 6 bases removed from V and 0 bases from J, the gap between germline ends came to 8 bases. Per the germline V gene, CDR1 is MNHNY and CDR2 is SVGAGI (reference sequence). This CDR3 has 13 amino acids. The chain's CDR3 is CASREPANYGYTF. The CDR3 DNA follows: TGTGCCAGCAGGGAACCCGCTAACTATGGCTACACCTTC.

This clonotype occurred many times. The chain carries TRBV29-1 and TRBJ2-5; 11 bases map to TRBD1. The CDR3 covers 14 residues. J gave up 5 bases and V 7 bases, and 9 bases lay outside the gene matches. In germline, CDR1 is SQVTM, CDR2 ANQGSEA. The CDR3 reads CSAAVGTGGETQYF. The CDR3 DNA reads as TGCAGCGCCGCTGTAGGGACAGGGGGGGAGACCCAGTACTTC. The entire variable domain, with the rest obtained from reference TRBV29-1 and TRBJ2-5, is as follows: SAVISQKPSRDICQRGTSLTIQCQVDSQVTMMFWYRQQPGQSLTLIATANQGSEATYESGFVIDKFPISRPNLTFSTLTVSNMSPEDSSIYLCSAAVGTGGETQYFGPGTRLLVL.

The sample holds a few counts of this clonotype. The DNA of the CDR3 is TGCGCCAGCAGCTTGGCTCAGGGAGGAGCAGGGGCCAACGTCCTGACTTTC. This gives the protein CASSLAQGGAGANVLTF. The genes are TRBV5-1 and TRBJ2-6; D is perhaps TRBD2 (6 bases). There are 17 residues in the CDR3. Per germline, CDR1 SGHRS and CDR2 YFSETQ. The V end lost 0 bases, the J end lost 4 bases, and 14 bases lay between the germline ends.